Listed below are T cell receptor beta chains from one sample, sequenced in a study of graft-versus-host responses after intestinal transplantation. The table came from immunoSEQ multiplex PCR; TCRdb's copy has only in-frame clones and leaves some out. The sample includes about 23,000 clones, roughly 72% seen only once; the top ten take around 3.3%. The sample was ileum tissue, taken 12 days after intestinal transplant. The receptor set was obtained from a human patient who received an intestinal transplant, so some T cells may come from the graft donor. CDR3s leave out the opening cysteine and the closing phenylalanine or tryptophan. The D gene is left open where the match is weak.

NA | TRBV2 | ASSETGLPLHEQY
NA | TRBV7-3 | ASSFFVYQAYNEQF
NA | TRBV9 | ASNPGTGEQY
TRBD2 | TRBV5-4 | ASSAILAGVEEQY
NA | TRBV20-1 | SVRGQNIQY
TRBD1 | TRBV5-1 | ASGTGDAPSTDTQY
TRBD2 | TRBV5-4 | ASSPRLAKETQY
NA | TRBV27 | ASSLSSKNIQY
NA | TRBV5-5 | ASSPLGTGNTIY
NA | TRBV4-1 | ASSQAGGEKLF
NA | TRBV11-3 | ASTENNEQGNEQF
TRBD2 | TRBV5-4 | ASSSLAGGDTGELF
NA | TRBV5-5 | ASSWGRAQGEQY
NA | TRBV7-3 | ASRLGNEQF
TRBD2 | TRBV4-1 | ASSGGSSYNEQF
NA | TRBV30 | AWSVLGVTQY
TRBD2 | TRBV18 | ASSPFVLAGTYEQY
NA | TRBV18 | ASSPDRRETQY
NA | TRBV7-9 | ASSPMAGRLTEAF
NA | TRBV4-3 | ASSQGPSTYGYT
TRBD2 | TRBV4-1 | ASSPGTSGAGSPGELF
TRBD2 | TRBV2 | ASSFGRGRAHEQF
NA | TRBV10-3 | ATMSVQETQY
NA | TRBV7-9 | ASSLFGEGEQY
TRBD2 | TRBV7-9 | ASSSRTSGGGGEQF
NA | TRBV2 | ASSPVPGEAF
TRBD2 | TRBV4-1 | ASSLPASGGLNEQF
TRBD2 | TRBV5-6 | ASSLPATSGRGETQY
TRBD1 | TRBV7-2 | ASNDRGRSEQY
NA | TRBV27 | ASSFDGGAGYEQY
NA | TRBV19 | ASSFAPDMNTEAF
NA | TRBV6-1 | ASSEALLGYT
TRBD1 | TRBV13 | ASSAGDRALNTEAF
NA | TRBV11-3 | ASSHITGELF
TRBD1 | TRBV5-1 | ASSDLTGAEAF
NA | TRBV11-2 | ASSLVGRTYNEQF
NA | TRBV5-8 | ASSLRDSYEQY
NA | TRBV7-6 | ASSAGPTFGTQY
NA | TRBV11-3 | ASSGPTPRAGNTIY
TRBD2 | TRBV11-3 | ASSLGQGLAADTQY
NA | TRBV28 | ASSLTFPYEQY
NA | TRBV11-2 | ASSLGSAENSYEQY
NA | TRBV6-5 | ASRTVNQPQH
NA | TRBV13 | ASSEQGTDTQY
TRBD1 | TRBV6-1 | ASSGNPQGTDTQY
NA | TRBV10-2 | ASSDFGGPDTQY
TRBD1 | TRBV15 | ATSSQGGIATNEKLF
TRBD2 | TRBV4-1 | ASSLGLAGPYEQY
NA | TRBV4-1 | ASSQDTGSGQPQH
TRBD2 | TRBV5-1 | ASSLGAGETDTQY
TRBD1 | TRBV4-2 | ASSQGTGAPSEAF
NA | TRBV7-9 | ASSWGAGANVLT
NA | TRBV5-4 | ASSLGQVYEQY
NA | TRBV27 | ASSSYPGSNQPQH